This passage covers 21 T cell receptor beta chains from one sample sequenced in a study of beta chain features in type 1 diabetes. The isolated RNA, all of it, was reverse transcribed, so expressed TCRB transcripts were what got sequenced. Profiled with immunoSEQ multiplex PCR; TCRdb holds only in-frame clones, not every one. The table has around 200,000 clones, about 12% seen once. Sequencing used central memory CD4+ T cells from blood. These TCRs come from a woman between 18 and 29 years old in good health.

The rearrangement uses TRBV29-1 and TRBJ2-1; 7 nucleotides align to TRBD2. The germline V gene has CDR1 SQVTM and CDR2 ANQGSEA. Trimming took 5 bases from V and 0 from J; bases not matched to a gene: 10. This CDR3 has 16 amino acids. The CDR3 protein is CSVKKASGSSYNEQFF. The CDR3 region has the DNA TGCAGCGTTAAAAAGGCTAGCGGAAGCTCCTACAATGAGCAGTTCTTC.

The chain couples TRBV30 to TRBJ2-5, with 7 bases lining up with TRBD2. This CDR3 is built from 12 residues. In germline, CDR1 is GTSNPN, CDR2 SVGIG (reference sequence). The junction had 2 bases not matched to a gene; V was cut back by 2 bases and J by 5 bases. The CDR3 DNA reads TGTGCCTGGAGTAGTAGCGGGGAGACCCAGTACTTC. This translates into CAWSSSGETQYF.

CDR3 amino acids: CASSSGTGFYEQYF. The CDR3 DNA reads as TGTGCCAGCAGCTCCGGGACAGGGTTCTACGAGCAGTACTTC. This chain joins TRBV7-8 and TRBJ2-7; 9 nucleotides line up with TRBD1. V gave up 4 bases and J gave up 3 bases; unmatched junction bases: 4. This CDR3 is 14 amino acids long. In germline, CDR1 is SGHVS, CDR2 FQNEAQ.

V is TRBV18 and J is TRBJ2-7; 7 nucleotides line up with TRBD1. The CDR3 is 18 amino acids. V dropped 3 bases and J dropped 3; count of bases not matched to a gene: 17. Per the germline V gene, CDR1 is KGHSH and CDR2 is LQKENI. This CDR3 reads CASSPFLPSGTDHYEQYF. The CDR3, as DNA: TGTGCCAGCTCACCGTTCTTGCCATCCGGGACAGACCACTACGAGCAGTACTTC.

V is TRBV7-3 and J is TRBJ2-6, with D possibly matching TRBD1 (6 bases). Between the trimmed V and J ends, which lost 3 bases and 1 base, there was a span of 7 bases. The CDR3 is made up of 15 amino acids. Germline CDR1 SGHTA, CDR2 FQGTGA. The CDR3 spells CASSLRGSGANVLTF. CDR3 coding DNA: TGTGCCAGCAGCTTGAGGGGGTCTGGGGCCAACGTCCTGACTTTC.

The table lists this clone with a few counts. This rearrangement joins TRBV9 to TRBJ2-3, with D perhaps matching TRBD2 (6 bases). The V gene's germline CDR1 is SGDLS and CDR2 YYNGEE. The V end was cut by 1 base, the J end by 5 bases, with 11 bases between. The CDR3 spans 14 residues. In DNA, the CDR3 is TGTGCCAGCAGCGTAACTAGCTTTGGAGATACGCAGTATTTT. Protein product: CASSVTSFGDTQYF.

The chain carries TRBV11-2 and TRBJ2-1; D is uncertain. The germline V and J ends were trimmed by 0 bases and 12 bases, with 15 bases remaining between them. This CDR3 region has 14 residues. CDR1 SGHAT and CDR2 FQNNGV come from the germline V gene. As DNA, the CDR3 is TGTGCCAGCAGCTTAGATCCCCGTTTGGAGAGGCAGTTCTTC. The encoded protein is CASSLDPRLERQFF. Looking up the rest from reference TRBV11-2 and TRBJ2-1 gives the full variable domain: EAGVAQSPRYKIIEKRQSVAFWCNPISGHATLYWYQQILGQGPKLLIQFQNNGVVDDSQLPKDRFSAERLKGVDSTLKIQPAKLEDSAVYLCASSLDPRLERQFFGPGTRLTVL.

This chain uses TRBV30 with TRBJ2-5, with 8 nucleotides matching TRBD1. CDR3 length equals 15 residues. V was clipped by 0 bases and J by 2 bases; unmatched bases: 5. Germline CDR1 and CDR2: GTSNPN and SVGIG (reference sequence). CDR3 in amino acids: CAWSVAGGLQETQYF. The CDR3 region has the DNA TGTGCCTGGAGTGTGGCAGGGGGCCTTCAAGAGACCCAGTACTTC.

This chain uses TRBV6-6 with TRBJ2-7; tentative D call: TRBD1 (5 bases). Germline values: CDR1 MNHNY, CDR2 SVGAGI (reference sequence). The V gene lost 5 bases and the J gene lost 4 bases, with 9 bases spanning the gap. This CDR3 contains 12 residues. The CDR3 spells CASSRQFYEQYF. CDR3 bases: TGTGCCAGCAGTCGACAGTTTTACGAGCAGTACTTC.

This clone turned up a few times. The chain carries TRBV28 and TRBJ2-3; 8 bases agree with TRBD2. CDR1 is MDHEN, CDR2 SYDVKM, per germline. V was clipped by 6 bases and J by 6 bases; unmatched bases: 8. The CDR3 totals 14 residues. CDR3 loop: CASRASGSGDTQYF. The CDR3 nucleotides read TGTGCCAGCAGAGCTAGCGGGTCCGGGGATACGCAGTATTTT.

The chain combines TRBV14 with TRBJ2-7; D not certain. This CDR3 has 14 residues. V was trimmed by 3 bases and J by 2 bases, leaving 11 bases between them. In germline, CDR1 is SGHDN, CDR2 FVKESK. CDR3 sequence: CASSHGNGPYEQYF. DNA of the CDR3: TGTGCCAGCAGCCATGGCAATGGTCCCTACGAGCAGTACTTC.

V usage is TRBV7-9 and J usage is TRBJ2-1; TRBD1 aligns across 8 bases. V shed 2 bases, J shed 7 bases, and the junction held 10 bases outside the gene matches. The V gene's germline CDR1 is SEHNR and CDR2 FQNEAQ (reference sequence). This CDR3 region has 16 residues. The DNA of the CDR3 is TGTGCCAGCAGCTTAACTGGACAGGGCGGTCGGAATGAGCAGTTCTTC. As protein: CASSLTGQGGRNEQFF.

There are a few counts of this clone. The rearrangement uses TRBV4-3 and TRBJ1-4; TRBD1 agrees at 10 bases. Unmatched junction bases numbered 16, after V lost 1 base and J lost 8 bases. The germline V gene has CDR1 LGHNA and CDR2 YSLEER. CDR3 length: 19 amino acids. CDR3 in amino acids: CASSQGLGDRGQFGEKLFF. The CDR3 DNA reads as TGCGCCAGCAGCCAAGGTTTGGGAGACAGGGGGCAATTTGGCGAAAAACTGTTTTTT.

A few counts support this clone. This chain joins TRBV5-6 and TRBJ2-1; possibly TRBD2 for D (5 bases). V lost 2 bases, J lost 6 bases, and 18 bases lay in between. Germline-derived CDR1 and CDR2 are SGHDT and YYEEEE. The CDR3 totals 16 residues. The CDR3 spells CASSLGSAAPGNEQFF. In nucleotides, the CDR3 is TGTGCCAGCAGCTTAGGGTCAGCGGCCCCAGGCAATGAGCAGTTCTTC.

The chain uses TRBV28 and TRBJ2-1, with 11 bases aligning to TRBD2. CDR1 is MDHEN, CDR2 SYDVKM, per germline. This CDR3 is built from 14 residues. After removal of 6 bases from V and 13 bases from J, the junction contained 11 bases not matched to a gene. The CDR3 sequence is CASSLRLAGRTQFF. In DNA form, the CDR3 reads TGTGCCAGCAGCCTAAGACTAGCGGGGAGAACCCAGTTCTTC.

This clone appeared a few times. The V call is TRBV10-3, the J call TRBJ2-1, with D possibly being TRBD1 (8 bases). Germline CDR1 ENHRY, CDR2 SYGVKD. V lost 6 bases to trimming and J lost 7 bases, with 22 bases between them. This CDR3 contains 16 residues. CDR3 amino acids: CAISDRQGFSGNEQFF. The CDR3 DNA sequence: TGTGCCATCAGCGATAGACAGGGGTTTAGCGGGAATGAGCAGTTCTTC.

This clone was counted only a few times. J is TRBJ1-4 and V is TRBV6-6, with TRBD1 matching 10 bases. The CDR3 has 14 amino acids. V dropped 5 bases and J dropped 8; count of bases not matched to a gene: 5. CDR1 is MNHNY and CDR2 is SVGAGI in the germline V gene (reference sequence). Here the CDR3 DNA reads TGTGCCAGCAGTATTCCGGGACAGGGGGAAAAACTGTTTTTT. Protein: CASSIPGQGEKLFF.

The table lists this clone with a few counts. The J gene is TRBJ2-2, the V gene TRBV11-2; the D is unclear. The germline CDR1 and CDR2 sequences are SGHAT and FQNNGV. This CDR3 has 13 residues. The V gene lost 5 bases and the J gene lost 0 bases, with 4 bases spanning the gap. In nucleotides, the CDR3 is TGTGCCAGCAGCGTTACGAACACCGGGGAGCTGTTTTTT. Translating it yields CASSVTNTGELFF.

The rearrangement links TRBV15 to TRBJ2-5; D not resolved. Trimming pared 0 bases from V and 2 bases from J, leaving 13 bases between. The CDR3 has 16 residues. Germline CDR1 LNHNV, CDR2 YYDKDF (reference sequence). In DNA, the CDR3 is TGTGCCACCAGCAGAGATCTTTGGTTGCGGCAAGAGACCCAGTACTTC. It codes for CATSRDLWLRQETQYF.

This clone was detected only a few times. The J gene is TRBJ1-5, the V gene TRBV30; TRBD1 is a possible D gene (5 bases). CDR1 is GTSNPN and CDR2 is SVGIG in the germline V gene (reference sequence). There are 15 residues in the CDR3. Trimming removed 3 bases from V and 7 bases from J, with 19 bases in between. CDR3 amino acids: CAWRANGGRNQPQHF. For the CDR3, the DNA is TGTGCCTGGAGGGCAAATGGGGGGAGGAACCAGCCCCAGCATTTT.

The chain recombines TRBV7-9 with TRBJ2-5, with 7 bases lining up with TRBD1. The CDR3 is 13 amino acids. Trimming cost V 6 bases and J 5 bases; bases outside gene matches: 6. Germline assignment: CDR1 SEHNR and CDR2 FQNEAQ (reference sequence). Here the CDR3 reads CASRTGQSETQYF. CDR3 coding DNA: TGTGCCAGCAGGACGGGACAGTCTGAGACCCAGTACTTC. Drawing the rest from reference TRBV7-9 and TRBJ2-5, the complete variable domain is DTGVSQNPRHKITKRGQNVTFRCDPISEHNRLYWYRQTLGQGPEFLTYFQNEAQLEKSRLLSDRFSAERPKGSFSTLEIQRTEQGDSAMYLCASRTGQSETQYFGPGTRLLVL.